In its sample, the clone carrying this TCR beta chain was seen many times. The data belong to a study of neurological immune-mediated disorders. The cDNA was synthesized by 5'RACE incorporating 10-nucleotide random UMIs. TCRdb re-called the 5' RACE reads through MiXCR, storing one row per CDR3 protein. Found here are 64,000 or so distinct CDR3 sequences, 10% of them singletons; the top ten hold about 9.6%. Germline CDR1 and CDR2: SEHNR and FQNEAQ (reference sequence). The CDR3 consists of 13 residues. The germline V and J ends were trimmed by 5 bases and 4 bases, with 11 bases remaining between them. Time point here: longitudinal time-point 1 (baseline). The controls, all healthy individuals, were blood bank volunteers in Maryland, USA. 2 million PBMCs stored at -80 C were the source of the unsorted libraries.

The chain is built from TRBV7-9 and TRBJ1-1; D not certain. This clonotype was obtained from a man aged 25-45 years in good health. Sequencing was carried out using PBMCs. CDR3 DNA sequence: TGTGCCAGCAGCCTTACTGGGGTCACTGAAGCTTTCTTT. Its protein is CASSLTGVTEAFF.